This T cell receptor (beta chain) was identified in a study of blood T cell repertoires in COVID-19. As for the study in general: Whether acute or convalescent, the COVID-19 samples came from the United States, Italy and Spain. PBMCs, B-cell-depleted T cells, or T cells were the source of the cDNA or gDNA that made up the material.

This CDR3 contains 17 residues. V was pared by 6 bases and J by 3 bases, with 13 bases of the junction left unmatched. Per germline, CDR1 SEHNR and CDR2 FQNEAQ (reference sequence). The Seattle patients joined while their infection was active and were tracked longitudinally afterward. Authors' analysis steps: Using reference gene primer amplification, nucleated cell counts were estimated. Measured with immunoSEQ multiplex PCR; TCRdb has only the in-frame clones, and not every one. That table is the source of V, J and clone size, and D and trimming were worked out from the DNA. The sample carries approximately 330,000 clones, over 80% recorded once.

Input material: peripheral blood. This chain connects TRBV7-9 to TRBJ2-3, with 9 nucleotides matching TRBD2. This clonotype was sampled from a man aged 25-45 years with COVID-19, enrolled during active disease. This chain's CDR3 is CASSRNSGSEGTDTQYF. CDR3 nucleotide sequence: TGTGCCAGCAGTCGAAATAGCGGGAGTGAGGGGACAGATACGCAGTATTTT.